This TCR beta chain was sequenced for a study of cytomegalovirus exposure and HLA in healthy donors (dated by TCRdb to the late 2010s). Regarding the research as a whole: According to an earlier analysis of several hundred of the donors, 200 million or so T cells yielded roughly 110 million unique TCR beta sequences and about 280 Gb of sequence data. Alongside the repertoire data, information on donor age, sex, ethnicity and CMV serostatus was compiled. In an earlier analysis of about 590 of the donors, high-throughput TCR beta sequencing was used to judge whether each TCR beta V gene segment behaved as functional or pseudogenic. Among the roughly 370 genotyped donors, approximately 76% belonged to the genetic ancestry cluster associated with self-reported Caucasian donors. Approximately 300 gigabases of sequencing data and around 85 million unique TCR sequences made up an early release that covered roughly 670 HLA-typed donors. Rather than using new phenotypic data, the later analysis identified candidate immune exposures from TCR beta sequences and from how often those sequences occurred across donors. A later genetic analysis took genome-wide SNP genotypes for about three fifths of the roughly 700 donors and used that subset as a discovery cohort. Across around 400 genotyped donors of the cohort, an average of roughly 230,000 unique TCR beta nucleotide sequences per donor were sequenced, and roughly 20% of those sequences were non-productive. Using immunosequencing, the study profiled T cell repertoires from some 670 subjects and related those repertoires to cytomegalovirus serostatus. A later analysis re-examined previously published TCR beta repertoires from about 700 donors and added high-resolution HLA genotyping to investigate patterns of TCR occurrence. The study combined high-throughput TCR immunosequencing, statistical association of individual TCRs with disease status, and machine learning to predict cytomegalovirus infection status. A separate validation cohort of 100 to 150 different subjects was used in addition to the roughly 670-subject first cohort. Both class I and class II loci were covered by HLA typing, at four-digit resolution. Every repertoire in the discovery cohort had been generated on one and the same sequencing platform. A few DR-DQ haplotypes were treated as single units for association and clustering because of strong linkage in the cohort. The number of donors typed differed by locus, with 629-630 for A, B, C, DRB1 and DQB1, more than 500 for DQA1, some 570 for DPA1, and 450 to 480 for DPB1. The aim of the study was to test whether cataloging public T cell receptors could identify signatures of past pathogen exposure. Summary of the overall study and its limitations: The earlier analysis of about 600 of the donors excluded over 15 rarely observed V segments, including chromosome 9 orphons, because counts were too low. Most TCR sequences were observed very rarely across donors, whereas some public TCRs were present in many individuals. When HLA alleles, especially DR and DQ, strongly co-occurred, attributing TCR associations to individual alleles was difficult. Most CMV-associated TCR beta chains appeared to be HLA-restricted in a later analysis, and the HLA associations seemed to be driven largely by CMV exposure. Linkage disequilibrium might explain the correlated functional status among segregating V segments, but an unknown experimental factor could not be excluded. In vitro tests confirmed that a few of the cytomegalovirus-associated TCR beta chains recognize cytomegalovirus antigens. Immune exposure information for the cohort was limited to CMV serostatus. The cohort was sequenced for TCR beta chains only, and without alpha or paired-chain data the features that could be detected were limited. Compared with equally common non-associated chains, HLA-associated TCR beta chains in a later analysis were more clonally expanded and had lower generation probabilities. A cluster of highly shared sequence variants was judged likely to be a technical artifact of the sequencing pipeline. Broadly in line with IMGT annotations, most TCR beta V segments showed up in productive rearrangements about 87% or about 30% of the time in an earlier analysis of some 590 of the donors. An association between a missense DCLRE1C variant and V-gene and J-gene trimming of TCR beta chains was found in a later genetic analysis and replicated in an independent cohort. The presence/absence analyses assumed that sequencing depth was roughly uniform across donors, and that assumption may not be true. According to a later analysis, parvovirus B19, influenza, CMV and Epstein-Barr virus appeared linked to several top co-occurrence clusters. A later genetic analysis reported fewer N-insertions in productive TCRs among donors in an Asian-associated ancestry cluster than the approximately 670-donor mean. Cytomegalovirus status was reported to be diagnosed by the classifier with high specificity and sensitivity in both the original and validation cohorts. A further reported finding was that TCR beta sequences accurately predicted the HLA-A and HLA-B alleles for most subjects in the first cohort. Because HLA typing was missing for some donors at each locus, association tests included only the typed subset. In a later analysis, TCR association rates were found to vary across HLA loci, with the most associated TCRs seen for DRB1 alleles and the fewest for HLA-C alleles. The authors suggested that the approach could potentially be extended to other disease states and immunological phenotypes. Some IMGT-functional V segments, including TRBV6-2 and TRBV6-3, could not be told apart with the 87-base-pair reads, so those segments were excluded. In a later analysis, around 17,000 TCR beta sequences were associated with specific HLA alleles at a false discovery rate of 0.05. A total of 150 to 200 TCR beta chains were listed by the study as associated with cytomegalovirus.

Turning to this clone: Its antigen is unknown. Base qualities are not provided; no much larger clone lies one nucleotide away.

V sheds 0 bases and J sheds 4 bases, leaving 10 bases between their ends. CDR1 and CDR2 were assigned from the germline V gene (reference sequence) as GTSNPN and SVGIG. CDR3 length: 14 amino acids, cysteine to phenylalanine. The DNA shown is the 42-base CDR3, in frame from base 1. Library creation used the immunoSEQ multiplex PCR assay. A mixture of 60 forward primers for TCR Vbeta segments and 13 reverse primers for TCR Jbeta segments was used in the multiplex PCR. Amplification of the CDR3 region of rearranged TCR beta genes was performed with a multiplex PCR assay on genomic DNA. The amplified TCR beta libraries were sequenced on the Illumina HiSeq System as 87-base-pair reads. The study's own analysis went as follows. A later analysis tallied 75 million to 95 million unique TCR beta chains across the 700 or so repertoires, and 10 million to 11 million of those chains were shared by two or more donors. To remove PCR and sequencing errors, raw reads were error-corrected and collapsed into unique sequences using a nearest-neighbor algorithm that merged closely related sequences. V, D and J gene segments were assigned by aligning CDR3 sequences to IMGT reference sequences. For a sequence to be retained, at least a six-nucleotide match to both a V gene segment and a J gene segment was required. Rearrangements were classified as productive when the CDR3 lacked stop codons and remained in frame with V and J, and all other rearrangements were classified as non-productive. CDR3 was defined according to IMGT convention as the region running from the second conserved V-encoded cysteine to the conserved J-encoded phenylalanine. In an earlier analysis of around 540 of the donors, sequences lacking an unambiguous match to a single V gene segment were excluded. In an earlier analysis of 587 of the donors, V segments were called functional above 56.7% productive rearrangements and were called segregating when the between-donor standard deviation exceeded 5%. A statistical classification framework was developed to diagnose cytomegalovirus status using the catalog of TCR beta chain sequences. V and J gene assignment, in a later analysis, came from comparing TCR nucleotide sequences with IMGT/GENE-DB human TR gene sequences. Using the TCRdist pipeline, a later analysis assigned CDR3 sequences along with most-parsimonious VDJ recombination scenarios. A later analysis defined each TCR beta chain by its CDR3 amino acid sequence plus V-gene family, and excluded reads lacking a unique V-gene family. A later analysis removed 550 to 700 highly shared, low-generation-probability nucleotide sequences to deal with suspected cross-contamination and a sequencing artifact. In a later analysis, a clonal expansion index for each public chain was calculated from normalized within-repertoire ranks of inferred template counts. Generation probabilities in a later analysis came from a VDJ recombination model fitted to out-of-frame rearrangements, and those results were checked against IGoR. Hypergeometric tests were used in a later analysis to score TCR-TCR, TCR-HLA and TCR-CMV co-occurrence, with a repertoire-size bias correction applied to the TCR pairs. To estimate false discovery rates, a later analysis permuted the HLA or CMV assignments 20 times. In a later analysis, co-occurring TCRs were grouped with DBSCAN, and TCRdist sequence similarity was added when clustering was performed within HLA-allele-positive subsets. Co-occurrence clustering excluded repertoires with fewer than 30,000 or more than 120,000 public chains, plus five with anomalous nucleotide sharing. The table comes from immuneACCESS by way of TCRdb, which keeps in-frame sequences with V and J called. Part of the clones is missing from these tables; in studies checked, under half for an unresolved V gene and the rest for unknown reasons. V, J and clone size are those of that table, while D and trimming were read from the DNA. This sample gives about 220,000 clones in total; approximately 80% of them show up just once. Of the sample, about 0.77% falls within the top ten clones.

In total, roughly 670 healthy bone marrow donors made up the cohort. All cohort members were sampled while nominally healthy, although unrecorded immune exposures were likely present. The donor tested CMV seronegative and was one of the 352 seronegative cohort members. Every donor gave a peripheral blood sample, and the peripheral blood mononuclear cells from that sample were used for TCR beta sequencing. Genomic DNA extraction from the blood cell samples was performed with the Qiagen DNeasy Blood Extraction Kit. The specimen sequenced was PBMCs. The rearranged chain carries TRBV30 and TRBJ2-1; D gene: possibly TRBD2, on 6 matching bases. The clonotype originates from a boy aged 2 to 10 in good health and CMV-seronegative. At the DNA level, the sequence is TGTGCCTGGAGTGTAAGTAGCGGATACAATGAGCAGTTCTTC. This is translated as CAWSVSSGYNEQFF.